Detailed here is one T cell receptor (beta chain). Its antigen remains undetermined. Base qualities are missing; no much larger clone stands one base away. This sample is drawn from a study of cytomegalovirus exposure and HLA in healthy donors (dated by TCRdb to between 2016 and 2019). About the investigation overall: An earlier analysis of some 600 of the donors reported 276 Gb of sequence data and 95 million to 130 million unique TCR beta sequences obtained from about 170 million T cells. Approximately 300 gigabases of sequencing data and around 80 million unique TCR sequences made up an early release that covered around 640 HLA-typed donors. Of the approximately 400 genotyped donors, approximately 83% fell in the genetic ancestry cluster associated with self-reported Caucasian donors. The study aimed to test whether cataloging public T cell receptors could reveal signatures of past pathogen exposure. The T cell repertoires of roughly 660 subjects were profiled by immunosequencing and related to cytomegalovirus serostatus. Along with the approximately 670-subject first cohort, a separate validation cohort of over a hundred different subjects was used. To predict cytomegalovirus infection status, the study brought together high-throughput TCR immunosequencing, statistical association of individual TCRs with disease status, and machine learning. To study patterns of TCR occurrence, a later analysis re-analyzed previously published TCR beta repertoires from 650 to 750 donors and added high-resolution HLA genotyping. Rather than using new phenotypic data, the later analysis identified candidate immune exposures from TCR beta sequences and from how often those sequences occurred across donors. To decide whether each TCR beta V gene segment behaved as functional or pseudogenic, an earlier analysis of nearly 600 of the donors relied on high-throughput TCR beta sequencing. Donor age, sex, ethnicity and CMV serostatus were collected together with the repertoire data. In a later genetic analysis, genome-wide SNP genotypes for about 65% of the roughly 700 donors were used, and that subset was treated as a discovery cohort. Every repertoire in the discovery cohort had been generated on one and the same sequencing platform. Both class I and class II loci were covered by HLA typing, at four-digit resolution. The number of typed donors differed by locus: about 620-630 for A, B, C, DRB1 and DQB1; some 540 for DQA1; around 580 for DPA1; and 400 to 480 for DPB1. Roughly 5 DR-DQ haplotypes were handled as single units for association and clustering because linkage in the cohort was strong. Among under 450 genotyped donors of the cohort, an average of roughly 240,000 unique TCR beta nucleotide sequences were sequenced per donor, roughly a sixth of them non-productive.

The cohort consisted of 670 or so healthy bone marrow donors. At the time of sampling, all cohort members were nominally healthy, though unrecorded immune exposures were likely present. The donor was CMV seronegative and was included in the group of 352 seronegative cohort members. Every donor gave a peripheral blood sample, and the peripheral blood mononuclear cells from that sample were used for TCR beta sequencing. Genomic DNA was extracted from the blood cell samples with the Qiagen DNeasy Blood Extraction Kit. Findings and caveats that apply to the study as a whole: V-gene and J-gene trimming of TCR beta chains was associated with a missense DCLRE1C variant in a later genetic analysis, and the association was replicated in an independent cohort. In the study, 150 to 200 TCR beta chains were listed as associated with cytomegalovirus. Across donors, most TCR sequences were observed very rarely, whereas some public TCRs were present in many individuals. A further reported finding was that TCR beta sequences accurately predicted the HLA-A and HLA-B alleles for most subjects in the first cohort. Specific HLA alleles were associated with 16,951 TCR beta sequences at a false discovery rate of 0.05 in a later analysis. The classifier was reported to diagnose cytomegalovirus status with high specificity and sensitivity in both the original cohort and the validation cohort. The cohort was sequenced for TCR beta chains only, and without alpha or paired-chain data the features that could be detected were limited. Because counts were too low, 15 to 20 rarely observed V segments, including chromosome 9 orphons, were left out of the earlier analysis of several hundred of the donors. According to a later analysis, parvovirus B19, influenza, CMV and Epstein-Barr virus appeared linked to several top co-occurrence clusters. In a later analysis, most CMV-associated TCR beta chains were found to appear HLA-restricted, with HLA associations seemingly driven largely by CMV exposure. Immune exposure information for the cohort was limited to CMV serostatus. A group of highly shared sequence variants was considered likely to be a technical artifact of the sequencing pipeline. The 87-base-pair reads could not distinguish some IMGT-functional V segments, including TRBV6-2 and TRBV6-3, so those segments were excluded. A later genetic analysis reported fewer N-insertions in productive TCRs among donors in an Asian-associated ancestry cluster than the roughly 690-donor mean. Roughly uniform sequencing depth across donors was assumed in presence/absence analyses, although this assumption may not hold. In an earlier analysis of 587 of the donors, most TCR beta V segments appeared in productive rearrangements about 87% or about 30% of the time, broadly matching IMGT annotations. Three of the identified cytomegalovirus-associated TCR beta chains were confirmed in vitro to be specific for cytomegalovirus antigens. In a later analysis, TCR association rates were found to vary across HLA loci, with the most associated TCRs seen for DRB1 alleles and the fewest for HLA-C alleles. Strong co-occurrence of HLA alleles, especially DR and DQ, made assigning TCR associations to individual alleles difficult. Because HLA typing was unavailable for some donors at each locus, only the typed subset was used in association tests. In a later analysis, HLA-associated TCR beta chains showed more clonal expansion and lower generation probabilities than non-associated chains that were equally common. According to the authors, the approach could potentially be generalized to other disease states and immunological phenotypes. Correlated functional status among segregating V segments might be attributable to linkage disequilibrium, but an unknown experimental factor could not be ruled out.

Library creation used the immunoSEQ multiplex PCR assay. For the multiplex PCR, a mixture combining 60 forward primers for TCR Vbeta segments and 13 reverse primers for TCR Jbeta segments was used. The CDR3 region of rearranged TCR beta genes was amplified from genomic DNA by a multiplex PCR assay. Amplified TCR beta libraries were sequenced as 87-base-pair reads on the Illumina HiSeq System. The paper's data handling went like this. In a later analysis, about 80 million unique TCR beta chains were counted across the 500 to 850 repertoires, and roughly 9.9 million of these chains were shared by at least two donors. Raw reads were error-corrected and collapsed into unique sequences by a nearest-neighbor algorithm in which closely related sequences were merged to remove PCR and sequencing errors. V, D and J gene segments were assigned by aligning CDR3 sequences to IMGT reference sequences. For a sequence to be retained, a match of at least six nucleotides to both a V gene segment and a J gene segment was required. Rearrangements were called productive when the CDR3 lacked stop codons and stayed in frame with V and J; all others were non-productive. CDR3 was defined by IMGT convention, running from the second conserved V-encoded cysteine to the conserved J-encoded phenylalanine. Sequences without an unambiguous match to a single V gene segment were excluded from the earlier analysis of several hundred of the donors. In an earlier analysis of more than 500 of the donors, a V segment was called functional when productive rearrangements were above 56.7%, and segregating when the standard deviation between donors exceeded 5%. A statistical classification framework was built to diagnose cytomegalovirus status from the catalog of TCR beta chain sequences. V and J gene assignment, in a later analysis, came from comparing TCR nucleotide sequences with IMGT/GENE-DB human TR gene sequences. Using the TCRdist pipeline, a later analysis assigned CDR3 sequences along with most-parsimonious VDJ recombination scenarios. In a later analysis, each TCR beta chain was defined by its CDR3 amino acid sequence together with its V-gene family, and reads without a unique V-gene family were excluded. As a way to deal with suspected cross-contamination and a sequencing artifact, a later analysis dropped more than 500 nucleotide sequences that were highly shared and had low generation probability. A later analysis calculated a clonal expansion index for each public chain from normalized within-repertoire ranks of inferred template counts. In a later analysis, generation probabilities were computed with a VDJ recombination model fitted to out-of-frame rearrangements, and the resulting probabilities were checked against IGoR. Hypergeometric tests were used in a later analysis to score TCR-TCR, TCR-HLA and TCR-CMV co-occurrence, with a repertoire-size bias correction applied to the TCR pairs. To estimate false discovery rates, a later analysis permuted the HLA or CMV assignments 20 times. In a later analysis, co-occurring TCRs were grouped with DBSCAN, and TCRdist sequence similarity was added when clustering was performed within HLA-allele-positive subsets. Repertoires with fewer than 30,000 or more than 120,000 public chains, plus five repertoires with anomalous nucleotide sharing, were excluded from co-occurrence clustering. In TCRdb, the immuneACCESS table is reduced to in-frame sequences with V and J assigned. These tables do not hold every clone; where another copy was compared, an unresolved V gene accounts for under half, and the others remain unexplained. V, J and clone size are those of that table, while D and trimming were read from the DNA. The table for this sample lists about 160,000 clones; around 69% of them were counted only once. The biggest ten clones account for around 2.8% of the sample.

Relative to germline, V is 1 base shorter and J is 6 bases shorter, with 7 bases between their ends. The CDR3 has 13 amino acids, counting the end cysteine and phenylalanine. Just the 39-base CDR3 DNA is kept, in frame starting at base 1. In the germline V gene, CDR1 corresponds to MNHNS and CDR2 to SASEGT. The clonotype comes from a woman in her twenties or thirties in good health and CMV-seronegative. Sequences were obtained from PBMCs. Rearrangement joined TRBV6-1 to TRBJ1-5; too little of a D gene remains to name it. The sequenced DNA: TGTGCCAGCAGTGAAGAGGGAGGTCAGCCCCAGCATTTT. Translation gives CASSEEGGQPQHF.